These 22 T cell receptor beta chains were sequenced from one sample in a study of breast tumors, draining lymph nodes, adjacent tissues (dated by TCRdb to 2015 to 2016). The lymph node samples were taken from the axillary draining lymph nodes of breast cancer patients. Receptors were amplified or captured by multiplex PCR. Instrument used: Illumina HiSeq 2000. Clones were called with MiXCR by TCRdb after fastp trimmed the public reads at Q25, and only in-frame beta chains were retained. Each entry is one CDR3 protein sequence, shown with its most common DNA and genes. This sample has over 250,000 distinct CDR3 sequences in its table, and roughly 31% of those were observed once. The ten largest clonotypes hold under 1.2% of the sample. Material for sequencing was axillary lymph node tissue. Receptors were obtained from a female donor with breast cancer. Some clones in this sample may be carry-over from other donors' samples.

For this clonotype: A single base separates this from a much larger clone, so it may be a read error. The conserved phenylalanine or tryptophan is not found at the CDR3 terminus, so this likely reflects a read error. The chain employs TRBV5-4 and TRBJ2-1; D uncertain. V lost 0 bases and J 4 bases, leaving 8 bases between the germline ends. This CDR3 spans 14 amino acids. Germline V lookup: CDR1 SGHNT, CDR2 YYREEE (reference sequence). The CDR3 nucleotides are TGTGCCAGCAGCTTGGATCCGGGTTACAATGAGCAGTTCTCC. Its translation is CASSLDPGYNEQFS.

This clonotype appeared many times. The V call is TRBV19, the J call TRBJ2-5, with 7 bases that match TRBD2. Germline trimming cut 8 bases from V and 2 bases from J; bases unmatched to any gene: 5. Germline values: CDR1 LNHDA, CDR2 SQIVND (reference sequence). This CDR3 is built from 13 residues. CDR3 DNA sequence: TGTGCCAGTGGCGTGCGGGGGCAAGAGACCCAGTACTTC. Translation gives CASGVRGQETQYF.

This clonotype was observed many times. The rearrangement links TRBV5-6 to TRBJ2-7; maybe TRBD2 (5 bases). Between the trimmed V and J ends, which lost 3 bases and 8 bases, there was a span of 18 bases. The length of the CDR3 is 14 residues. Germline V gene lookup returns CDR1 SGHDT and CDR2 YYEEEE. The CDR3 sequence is CASSSLGVSYQQYF. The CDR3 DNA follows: TGTGCCAGCAGCTCCCTCGGGGTTAGTTATCAGCAGTACTTC. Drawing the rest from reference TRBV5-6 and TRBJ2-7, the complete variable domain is DAGVTQSPTHLIKTRGQQVTLRCSPKSGHDTVSWYQQALGQGPQFIFQYYEEEERQRGNFPDRFSGHQFPNYSSELNVNALLLGDSALYLCASSSLGVSYQQYFGPGTRLTVT.

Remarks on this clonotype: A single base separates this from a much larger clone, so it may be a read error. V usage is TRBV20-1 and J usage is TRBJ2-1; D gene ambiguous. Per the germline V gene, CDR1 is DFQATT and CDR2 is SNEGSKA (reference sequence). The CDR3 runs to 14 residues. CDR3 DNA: TGCAATGCTGACGACCCCAGCTCCTACAATGAGCAGTTCTTC. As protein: CNADDPSSYNEQFF.

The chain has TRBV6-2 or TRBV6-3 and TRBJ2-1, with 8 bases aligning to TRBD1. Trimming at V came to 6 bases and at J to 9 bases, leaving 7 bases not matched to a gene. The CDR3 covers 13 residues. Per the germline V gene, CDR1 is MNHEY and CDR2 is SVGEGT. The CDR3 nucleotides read TGTGCCAGCAGCAAAACAGGGGGGAGTGAGCAGTTCTTC. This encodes CASSKTGGSEQFF.

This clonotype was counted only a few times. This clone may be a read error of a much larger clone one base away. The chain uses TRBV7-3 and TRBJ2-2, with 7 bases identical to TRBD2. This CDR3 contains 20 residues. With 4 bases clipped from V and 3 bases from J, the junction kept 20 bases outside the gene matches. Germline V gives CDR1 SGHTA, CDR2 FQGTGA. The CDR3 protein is CASSSRHRAGTNEHTGELFF. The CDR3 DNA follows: TGTGCCAGCAGCTCCCGCCACCGGGCCGGGACTAACGAACACACCGGGGAGCTGTTTTTT.

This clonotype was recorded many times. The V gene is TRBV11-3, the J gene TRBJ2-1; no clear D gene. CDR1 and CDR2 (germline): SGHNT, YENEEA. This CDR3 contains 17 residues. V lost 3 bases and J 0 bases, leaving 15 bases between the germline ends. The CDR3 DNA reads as TGTGCCAGCAGCTTCGAGTCGGGCCAATACTCCTACAATGAGCAGTTCTTC. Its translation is CASSFESGQYSYNEQFF.

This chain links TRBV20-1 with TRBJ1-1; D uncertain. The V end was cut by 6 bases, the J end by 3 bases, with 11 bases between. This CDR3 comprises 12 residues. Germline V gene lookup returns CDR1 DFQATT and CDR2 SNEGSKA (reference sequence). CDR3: CSAPGMYTEAFF. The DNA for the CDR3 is TGCAGTGCCCCTGGCATGTACACTGAAGCTTTCTTT.

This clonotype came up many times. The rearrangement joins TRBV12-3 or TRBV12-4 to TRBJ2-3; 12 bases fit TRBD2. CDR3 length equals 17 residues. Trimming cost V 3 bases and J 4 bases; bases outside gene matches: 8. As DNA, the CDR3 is TGTGCCAGCAGTTTTCGGACTAGCGGGATAATCGCAGATACGCAGTATTTT. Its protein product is CASSFRTSGIIADTQYF.

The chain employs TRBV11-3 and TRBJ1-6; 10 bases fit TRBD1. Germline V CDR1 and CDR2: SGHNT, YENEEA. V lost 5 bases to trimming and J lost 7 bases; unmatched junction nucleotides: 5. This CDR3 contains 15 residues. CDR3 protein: CASSPAGQGNSPLHF. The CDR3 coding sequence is TGTGCCAGCAGCCCGGCGGGACAGGGGAATTCACCCCTCCACTTT.

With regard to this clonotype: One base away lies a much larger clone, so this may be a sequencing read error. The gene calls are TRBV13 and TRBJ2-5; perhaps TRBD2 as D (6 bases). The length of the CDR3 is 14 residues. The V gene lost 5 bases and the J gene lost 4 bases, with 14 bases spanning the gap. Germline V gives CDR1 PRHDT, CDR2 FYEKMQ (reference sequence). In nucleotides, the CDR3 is TGTGCCAGCAGCCCACCGACTAGGAGAGAGACCCAGTACTTC. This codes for CASSPPTRRETQYF.

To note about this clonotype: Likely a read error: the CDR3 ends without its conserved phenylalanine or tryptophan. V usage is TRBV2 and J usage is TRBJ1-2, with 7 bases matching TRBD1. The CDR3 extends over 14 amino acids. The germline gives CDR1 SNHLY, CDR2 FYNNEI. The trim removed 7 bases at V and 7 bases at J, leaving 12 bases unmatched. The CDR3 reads CASTIRQGRGGYTL. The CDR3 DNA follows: TGTGCCAGCACTATCCGACAGGGCCGAGGTGGCTACACCCTC.

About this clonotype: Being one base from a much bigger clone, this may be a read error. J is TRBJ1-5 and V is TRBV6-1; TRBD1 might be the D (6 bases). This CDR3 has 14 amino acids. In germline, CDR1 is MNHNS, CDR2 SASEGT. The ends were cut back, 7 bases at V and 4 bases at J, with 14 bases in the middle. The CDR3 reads CASNPGVRNQPQHF. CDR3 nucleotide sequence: TGTGCCAGCAACCCAGGGGTACGGAATCAGCCCCAGCATTTT.

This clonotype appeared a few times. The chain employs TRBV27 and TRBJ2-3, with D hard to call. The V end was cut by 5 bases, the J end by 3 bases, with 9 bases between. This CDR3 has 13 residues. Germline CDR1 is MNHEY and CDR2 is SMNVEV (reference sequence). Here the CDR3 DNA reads TGTGCCAGCAGTAAATATGGAACAGATACGCAGTATTTT. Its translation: CASSKYGTDTQYF.

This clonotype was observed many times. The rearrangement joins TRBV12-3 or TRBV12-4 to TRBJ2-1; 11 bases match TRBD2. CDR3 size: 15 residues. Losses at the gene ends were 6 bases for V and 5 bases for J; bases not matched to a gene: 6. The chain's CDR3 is CASRNLLAGDNEQFF. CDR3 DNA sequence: TGTGCCAGCAGAAATCTACTAGCGGGGGACAATGAGCAGTTCTTC.

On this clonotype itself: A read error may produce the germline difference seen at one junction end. CDR3 sequence: CASSQVGRADYGYPF. As DNA, the CDR3 is TGTGCCAGCAGCCAGGTCGGGAGGGCGGACTATGGCTACCCCTTC. The chain is built from TRBV7-9 and TRBJ1-2, with D unclear. CDR1 is SEHNR, CDR2 FQNEAQ, per germline (reference sequence). The CDR3 runs to 15 residues.

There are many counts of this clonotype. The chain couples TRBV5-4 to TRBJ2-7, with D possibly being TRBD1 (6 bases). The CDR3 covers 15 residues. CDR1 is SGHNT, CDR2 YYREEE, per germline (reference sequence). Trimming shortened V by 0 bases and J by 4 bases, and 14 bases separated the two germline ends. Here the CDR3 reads CASSLGGQRVYEQYF. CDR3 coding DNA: TGTGCCAGCAGCTTGGGCGGACAGAGAGTATACGAGCAGTACTTC. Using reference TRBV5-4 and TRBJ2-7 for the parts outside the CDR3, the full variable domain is ETGVTQSPTHLIKTRGQQVTLRCSSQSGHNTVSWYQQALGQGPQFIFQYYREEENGRGNFPPRFSGLQFPNYSSELNVNALELDDSALYLCASSLGGQRVYEQYFGPGTRLTVT.

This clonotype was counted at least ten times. Here the CDR3 reads CASTSSAGELFF. CDR3 nucleotides: TGTGCCAGCACTAGTTCGGCCGGGGAGCTGTTTTTT. The V and J genes are TRBV6-6 and TRBJ2-2; D gene uncertain. Trimming pared 7 bases from V and 6 bases from J, leaving 9 bases between. The CDR3 totals 12 residues. CDR1 MNHNY and CDR2 SVGAGI come from the germline V gene (reference sequence).

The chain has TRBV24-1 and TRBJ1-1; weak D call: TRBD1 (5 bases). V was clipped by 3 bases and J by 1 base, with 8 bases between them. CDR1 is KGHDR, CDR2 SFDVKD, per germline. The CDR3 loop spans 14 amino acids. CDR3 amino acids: CATSDGGANTEAFF. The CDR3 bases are TGTGCCACCAGTGATGGAGGGGCGAACACTGAAGCTTTCTTT.

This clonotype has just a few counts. In DNA form, the CDR3 reads TGTGCCAGCAGTTTGGTCGACGGTACCGGGGAGCTGTTTTTT. Amino acid sequence: CASSLVDGTGELFF. J is TRBJ2-2 and V is TRBV28; unclear D gene. The germline V gene has CDR1 MDHEN and CDR2 SYDVKM. The V gene lost 3 bases and the J gene lost 5 bases, with 10 bases spanning the gap. The length of the CDR3 is 14 residues.

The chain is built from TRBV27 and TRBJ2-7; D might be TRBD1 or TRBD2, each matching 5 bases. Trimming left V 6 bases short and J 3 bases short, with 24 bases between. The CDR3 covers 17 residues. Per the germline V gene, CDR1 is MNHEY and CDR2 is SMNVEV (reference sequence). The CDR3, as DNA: TGTGCCAGCAGCTTTTATGGTAATCGGGGCAGAAGCTACGAGCAGTACTTC. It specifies CASSFYGNRGRSYEQYF.

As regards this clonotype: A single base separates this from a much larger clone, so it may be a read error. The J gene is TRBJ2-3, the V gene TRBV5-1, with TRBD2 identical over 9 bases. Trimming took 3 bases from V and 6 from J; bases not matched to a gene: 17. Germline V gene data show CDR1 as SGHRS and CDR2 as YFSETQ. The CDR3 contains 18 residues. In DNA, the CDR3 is TGCGCCAGCAGCTCGGAGGGGACTAGCAGGTCTCTTGGGGATACGCAGTATTTT. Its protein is CASSSEGTSRSLGDTQYF. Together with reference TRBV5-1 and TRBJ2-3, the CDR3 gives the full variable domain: KAGVTQTPRYLIKTRGQQVTLSCSPISGHRSVSWYQQTPGQGLQFLFEYFSETQRNKGNFPGRFSGRQFSNSRSEMNVSTLELGDSALYLCASSSEGTSRSLGDTQYFGPGTRLTVL.